This is a list of T cell receptor beta chains from one sample in a study of blood T cells in healthy people across ages. TCRdb analysed the 5' RACE reads with MiXCR anew, one entry per CDR3 protein. The sample lists about 650,000 distinct CDR3 sequences; less than 40% were seen once. The specimen was blood. These receptors came from a woman aged 80 or older in good health. CDR3s include the opening cysteine and the closing phenylalanine or tryptophan. The order of the fields is V gene, J gene, D gene, clone size, CDR3 protein, CDR3 DNA. D genes are given only for firm matches. Size tells how often a clone was seen (once, few, many) or the class of an expanded clone, and some rows leave it out.

v_call: TRBV3-1
j_call: TRBJ1-1
d_call: .
clone_size: .
cdr3_aa: CASTQTGGGTEAFF
cdr3_nt: TGTGCCAGCACCCAAACCGGGGGGGGCACTGAAGCTTTCTTT

v_call: TRBV7-2
j_call: TRBJ2-7
d_call: .
clone_size: many
cdr3_aa: CASSLFQGTYEQYF
cdr3_nt: TGTGCCAGCAGCTTATTTCAGGGGACGTACGAGCAGTACTTC

v_call: TRBV6-2/TRBV6-3
j_call: TRBJ1-5
d_call: TRBD1
clone_size: few
cdr3_aa: CASSYGGQVLSQPQHF
cdr3_nt: TGTGCCAGCAGTTACGGGGGACAGGTTCTCAGTCAGCCCCAGCATTTT

v_call: TRBV7-2
j_call: TRBJ2-1
d_call: TRBD2
clone_size: many
cdr3_aa: CASSISGGVSEQFF
cdr3_nt: TGTGCCAGCAGCATTAGCGGGGGGGTTAGCGAGCAGTTCTTC

v_call: TRBV7-9
j_call: TRBJ1-2
d_call: .
clone_size: many
cdr3_aa: CASSSPRARGYGYTF
cdr3_nt: TGTGCCAGCAGCTCGCCAAGGGCGCGTGGCTATGGCTACACCTTC

v_call: TRBV6-6
j_call: TRBJ2-7
d_call: .
clone_size: many
cdr3_aa: CASSRRGTYEQYF
cdr3_nt: TGTGCCAGCAGTCGCCGGGGAACCTACGAGCAGTACTTC

v_call: TRBV4-2
j_call: TRBJ1-1
d_call: .
clone_size: few
cdr3_aa: CASRRDTNMNTEAFF
cdr3_nt: TGTGCCAGCAGGCGGGACACTAACATGAACACTGAAGCTTTCTTT

v_call: TRBV29-1
j_call: TRBJ2-7
d_call: .
clone_size: .
cdr3_aa: CSVEDGLLGSEQYF
cdr3_nt: TGCAGCGTTGAAGACGGACTACTGGGGAGCGAGCAGTACTTC

v_call: TRBV12-3/TRBV12-4
j_call: TRBJ2-3
d_call: TRBD1
clone_size: .
cdr3_aa: CASSSDRDVGTDTQYF
cdr3_nt: TGTGCCAGCAGCTCGGACAGGGACGTGGGAACAGATACGCAGTATTTT

v_call: TRBV5-1
j_call: TRBJ1-1
d_call: .
clone_size: few
cdr3_aa: CASRPPGRTNTEAFF
cdr3_nt: TGCGCCAGCAGGCCCCCCGGGAGGACGAACACTGAAGCTTTCTTT

v_call: TRBV12-3/TRBV12-4
j_call: TRBJ1-2
d_call: .
clone_size: .
cdr3_aa: CASSSTASGLYGYTF
cdr3_nt: TGTGCCAGCAGTTCAACGGCCTCTGGACTTTATGGCTACACCTTC

v_call: TRBV18
j_call: TRBJ2-5
d_call: TRBD2
clone_size: .
cdr3_aa: CASSPRRGEREYQETQYF
cdr3_nt: TGTGCCAGCTCCCCGAGGCGGGGGGAAAGGGAGTACCAAGAGACCCAGTACTTC

v_call: TRBV4-1
j_call: TRBJ2-3
d_call: TRBD1
clone_size: few
cdr3_aa: CASSQGAGQGPDTQYF
cdr3_nt: TGCGCCAGCAGCCAAGGGGCCGGACAGGGGCCAGATACGCAGTATTTT

v_call: TRBV3-1
j_call: TRBJ2-6
d_call: TRBD1
clone_size: few
cdr3_aa: CASSQDLGTDLSGANVLTF
cdr3_nt: TGTGCCAGCAGCCAGGACCTAGGGACAGACCTTTCTGGGGCCAACGTCCTGACTTTC

v_call: TRBV5-1
j_call: TRBJ2-7
d_call: .
clone_size: many
cdr3_aa: CASSSNPTTATYEQYF
cdr3_nt: TGCGCCAGCAGCTCTAATCCAACGACAGCCACCTACGAGCAGTACTTC

v_call: TRBV24-1
j_call: TRBJ2-7
d_call: TRBD1
clone_size: .
cdr3_aa: CATSDAGTGAYEQYF
cdr3_nt: TGTGCCACCAGTGATGCCGGGACAGGGGCCTACGAGCAGTACTTC

v_call: TRBV4-1
j_call: TRBJ2-7
d_call: TRBD1
clone_size: many
cdr3_aa: CASSQDPGQFAVEQYF
cdr3_nt: TGCGCCAGCAGCCAAGATCCGGGACAGTTCGCCGTGGAGCAGTACTTC

v_call: TRBV24-1
j_call: TRBJ2-7
d_call: .
clone_size: many
cdr3_aa: CATGVGLKLRYEQYF
cdr3_nt: TGTGCCACCGGGGTCGGACTCAAACTTAGATACGAGCAGTACTTC

v_call: TRBV7-3
j_call: TRBJ2-7
d_call: TRBD1
clone_size: few
cdr3_aa: CASSLAQGYNEQYF
cdr3_nt: TGTGCCAGCAGCTTGGCACAGGGGTACAATGAGCAGTACTTC

v_call: TRBV9
j_call: TRBJ2-1
d_call: .
clone_size: many
cdr3_aa: CASSVEGGSYNEQFF
cdr3_nt: TGTGCCAGCAGCGTAGAGGGGGGTTCCTACAATGAGCAGTTCTTC

v_call: TRBV14
j_call: TRBJ2-3
d_call: .
clone_size: many
cdr3_aa: CASSQSLVSDTQYF
cdr3_nt: TGTGCCAGCAGCCAATCCTTGGTTTCAGATACGCAGTATTTT

v_call: TRBV6-6
j_call: TRBJ2-4
d_call: .
clone_size: many
cdr3_aa: CASSSLGAGPAKNIQYF
cdr3_nt: TGTGCCAGCAGTTCCTTGGGGGCGGGACCAGCCAAAAACATTCAGTACTTC

v_call: TRBV6-2/TRBV6-3
j_call: TRBJ2-5
d_call: TRBD1
clone_size: .
cdr3_aa: CASSVDRVEGPLDEQYF
cdr3_nt: TGTGCCAGCAGCGTAGACAGGGTTGAGGGTCCTCTCGATGAGCAGTACTTC

v_call: TRBV5-1
j_call: TRBJ2-3
d_call: .
clone_size: many
cdr3_aa: CASSPKKKGATDTQYF
cdr3_nt: TGCGCCAGCAGCCCTAAGAAGAAAGGGGCCACAGATACGCAGTATTTT

v_call: TRBV29-1
j_call: TRBJ1-1
d_call: .
clone_size: many
cdr3_aa: CSVVDRNTEAFF
cdr3_nt: TGCAGCGTGGTAGACAGGAACACTGAAGCTTTCTTT

v_call: TRBV28
j_call: TRBJ2-7
d_call: .
clone_size: .
cdr3_aa: CASSSPTEPYEQYF
cdr3_nt: TGTGCCAGCAGTTCTCCGACGGAGCCCTACGAGCAGTACTTC

v_call: TRBV5-5
j_call: TRBJ1-1
d_call: .
clone_size: few
cdr3_aa: CASTSTGQNTEAFF
cdr3_nt: TGTGCCAGCACCTCGACAGGCCAAAACACTGAAGCTTTCTTT

v_call: TRBV20-1
j_call: TRBJ1-6
d_call: TRBD1
clone_size: few
cdr3_aa: CSGRRGQASPLHF
cdr3_nt: TGCAGTGGAAGAAGAGGACAGGCTTCACCCCTCCACTTT

v_call: TRBV7-6
j_call: TRBJ2-5
d_call: .
clone_size: .
cdr3_aa: CASSLNEETQYF
cdr3_nt: TGTGCCAGCAGCTTAAACGAAGAGACCCAGTACTTC

v_call: TRBV7-2
j_call: TRBJ1-5
d_call: .
clone_size: many
cdr3_aa: CASSLLQTSNQPQHF
cdr3_nt: TGTGCCAGCAGCTTACTGCAGACAAGCAATCAGCCCCAGCATTTT

v_call: TRBV20-1
j_call: TRBJ2-5
d_call: .
clone_size: many
cdr3_aa: CSARDWGDEETQYF
cdr3_nt: TGCAGTGCTAGAGATTGGGGGGACGAAGAGACCCAGTACTTC

v_call: TRBV7-2
j_call: TRBJ2-2
d_call: .
clone_size: .
cdr3_aa: CASRLDSGTGERFF
cdr3_nt: TGTGCCAGCCGATTGGACAGCGGGACCGGGGAGCGGTTTTTT

v_call: TRBV5-5
j_call: TRBJ2-3
d_call: .
clone_size: many
cdr3_aa: CASSLVSSGPSTDTQYF
cdr3_nt: TGTGCCAGCAGCTTGGTTAGTAGCGGACCTAGCACAGATACGCAGTATTTT

v_call: TRBV10-3
j_call: TRBJ2-7
d_call: TRBD2
clone_size: few
cdr3_aa: CAISESGTSYEQYF
cdr3_nt: TGTGCCATCAGTGAGTCGGGGACTAGCTACGAGCAGTACTTC

v_call: TRBV5-1
j_call: TRBJ1-1
d_call: .
clone_size: many
cdr3_aa: CASLAPGGKAFF
cdr3_nt: TGCGCCAGCCTGGCCCCGGGGGGTAAGGCTTTCTTT

v_call: TRBV20-1
j_call: TRBJ2-1
d_call: .
clone_size: once
cdr3_aa: CSARLDRTYNEQFF
cdr3_nt: TGCAGTGCTAGACTAGACAGGACATACAATGAGCAGTTCTTC

v_call: TRBV5-8
j_call: TRBJ2-3
d_call: TRBD2
clone_size: many
cdr3_aa: CASSFERGEADTQYF
cdr3_nt: TGTGCCAGCAGCTTTGAGCGGGGGGAGGCAGATACGCAGTATTTT

v_call: TRBV6-6
j_call: TRBJ1-1
d_call: TRBD1
clone_size: .
cdr3_aa: CASSRGQDTEAFF
cdr3_nt: TGTGCCAGCAGCCGCGGACAGGACACTGAAGCTTTCTTT

v_call: TRBV20-1
j_call: TRBJ1-2
d_call: TRBD1
clone_size: few
cdr3_aa: CSARPELTGGPYGYTF
cdr3_nt: TGCAGTGCTAGACCAGAGTTGACAGGGGGTCCCTATGGCTACACCTTC

v_call: TRBV20-1
j_call: TRBJ1-5
d_call: TRBD1
clone_size: few
cdr3_aa: CSAREGQYQPQHF
cdr3_nt: TGCAGTGCTAGAGAGGGACAGTATCAGCCCCAGCATTTT

v_call: TRBV29-1
j_call: TRBJ2-7
d_call: TRBD2
clone_size: many
cdr3_aa: CSVWLAGSYEQYF
cdr3_nt: TGCAGCGTTTGGTTAGCGGGGTCCTACGAGCAGTACTTC

v_call: TRBV30
j_call: TRBJ1-2
d_call: .
clone_size: .
cdr3_aa: CAWSVQESYGYTF
cdr3_nt: TGTGCCTGGAGTGTACAGGAAAGCTATGGCTACACCTTC